The 10 T cell receptor beta chains listed next were all sequenced from one sample in a study of cytomegalovirus exposure and HLA in healthy donors (dated by TCRdb to the late 2010s). Receptor amplification or capture employed the immunoSEQ multiplex PCR assay. For the multiplex PCR, a mixture combining 60 forward primers for TCR Vbeta segments and 13 reverse primers for TCR Jbeta segments was used. Sourced from immuneACCESS, this table was stored by TCRdb with only in-frame sequences that have V and J called. A share of the clones is absent; for the studies checked, an unresolved V gene accounts for under half, and the remainder has no known explanation. The sample data list fewer than 200,000 clones, and about 13% of these were observed just once. The top ten constitute under 10% of the sample. The specimen sequenced was PBMCs. The receptors were sampled from a man aged 45 to 65 in good health and CMV-seropositive.

The chain combines TRBV19 with TRBJ2-1, with TRBD1 matching over 9 bases. There are 15 residues in the CDR3. Germline CDR1 LNHDA, CDR2 SQIVND (reference sequence). With V trimmed by 6 bases and J by 5 bases, 8 bases remained unmatched. The CDR3: CASRPTGTGNNEQFF. In DNA form, the CDR3 reads TGTGCCAGTAGGCCAACCGGGACAGGGAACAATGAGCAGTTCTTC.

The V call is TRBV11-3, the J call TRBJ2-5; 8 bases are a match to TRBD2. V lost 5 bases and J lost 4; bases outside the gene matches: 6. Germline V lookup: CDR1 SGHNT, CDR2 YENEEA. There are 14 residues in the CDR3. In DNA, the CDR3 is TGTGCCAGCAGCCGGGGGGGCCGAGGAGAGACCCAGTACTTC. This encodes CASSRGGRGETQYF.

This clone was counted only a few times. The CDR3 loop is CASSFGQANQPQHF. CDR3 in DNA: TGTGCCAGCAGTTTTGGGCAGGCTAATCAGCCCCAGCATTTT. The chain joins TRBV27 to TRBJ1-5; no reliable D call. The CDR3 sequence is 14 residues long. V was shortened by 3 bases and J by 4 bases, with 10 bases between the two germline ends. Per germline, CDR1 MNHEY and CDR2 SMNVEV (reference sequence).

There are a few counts of this clone. The chain recombines TRBV30 with TRBJ1-2, with 10 bases fitting TRBD1. V lost 2 bases and J lost 14; bases outside the gene matches: 8. The CDR3 length is 12 residues. The germline CDR1 and CDR2 sequences are GTSNPN and SVGIG (reference sequence). In DNA form, the CDR3 reads TGTGCCTGGAGTCTTAGGGACAGGGGTTGGACCTTC. Encoded protein: CAWSLRDRGWTF. The whole variable domain, filled in from reference TRBV30 and TRBJ1-2, reads SQTIHQWPATLVQPVGSPLSLECTVEGTSNPNLYWYRQAAGRGLQLLFYSVGIGQISSEVPQNLSASRPQDRQFILSSKKLLLSDSGFYLCAWSLRDRGWTFGSGTRLTVV.

There are a few counts of this clone. The rearrangement links TRBV7-8 to TRBJ1-2; the D gene is possibly TRBD1 (6 bases). This CDR3 contains 15 residues. Germline values: CDR1 SGHVS, CDR2 FQNEAQ. With 5 bases removed from V and 5 bases from J, the gap between germline ends came to 18 bases. The CDR3 is CASSLARQVLYGYTF. The CDR3 DNA reads as TGTGCCAGCAGCCTGGCCCGACAGGTCCTTTATGGCTACACCTTC.

This chain links TRBV30 with TRBJ1-3; maybe TRBD1 (6 bases). CDR3 length: 16 residues. Germline V CDR1 and CDR2: GTSNPN, SVGIG (reference sequence). The V gene lost 0 bases and the J gene lost 4 bases, with 16 bases spanning the gap. The CDR3 sequence: CAWSVRAGAYGNTIYF. In DNA form, the CDR3 reads TGTGCCTGGAGTGTACGGGCAGGGGCGTACGGAAACACCATATATTTT.

This clone was detected only a few times. J is TRBJ1-6 and V is TRBV5-6; D uncertain. CDR3 size: 15 residues. V lost 4 bases and J lost 10, with 18 bases in between. The germline V gene encodes CDR1 SGHDT and CDR2 YYEEEE. The CDR3 sequence is CASSAGRNLKSPLHF. CDR3 bases: TGTGCCAGCAGCGCGGGCCGGAATCTGAAGTCACCCCTCCACTTT.

This chain uses TRBV6-5 with TRBJ2-1; the D gene is possibly TRBD2 (6 bases). V was shortened by 0 bases and J by 7 bases, with 13 bases between the two germline ends. CDR1 and CDR2 from the germline V gene are MNHEY and SVGAGI. The CDR3 runs 15 residues. The CDR3 nucleotides are TGTGCCAGCAGTTACTCGATGCCGGGGGTGAATGAGCAGTTCTTC. This sequence encodes CASSYSMPGVNEQFF.

This clone was seen more than once but under ten times. The chain is built from TRBV9 and TRBJ2-1; D is possibly TRBD1 (6 bases). V shed 3 bases and J shed 4 bases, with 11 bases lying between them. This CDR3 spans 14 amino acids. Germline V CDR1 and CDR2: SGDLS, YYNGEE. The CDR3 nucleotides read TGTGCCAGCAGCGACGGACAGTTATACAATGAGCAGTTCTTC. This encodes CASSDGQLYNEQFF.

The rearrangement joins TRBV5-6 to TRBJ1-2; 9 positions match TRBD1. Germline V gene lookup returns CDR1 SGHDT and CDR2 YYEEEE. The V and J ends lost 2 bases and 3 bases, in that order; junction bases with no gene match: 8. CDR3 length equals 16 residues. CDR3 residues: CASSFRDRDPYYGYTF. The CDR3 nucleotides read TGTGCCAGCAGCTTCCGGGACAGGGATCCCTACTATGGCTACACCTTC. The full variable domain, its missing parts supplied by reference TRBV5-6 and TRBJ1-2, is DAGVTQSPTHLIKTRGQQVTLRCSPKSGHDTVSWYQQALGQGPQFIFQYYEEEERQRGNFPDRFSGHQFPNYSSELNVNALLLGDSALYLCASSFRDRDPYYGYTFGSGTRLTVV.